The 14 T cell receptor beta chains below were found in one sample sequenced in a study of T cell responses to AZD1222 COVID-19 vaccine. Clones were sequenced by immunoSEQ multiplex PCR, and TCRdb holds only the in-frame ones, with some missing. The table includes 100,000 to 120,000 clones, less than 95% detected once. Sequencing was performed on peripheral blood, taken on day 0 of AZD1222 vaccination. These receptors came from an adult in good health.

The V call is TRBV30, the J call TRBJ2-4; D is possibly TRBD2 (7 bases). Trimming shortened V by 1 base and J by 8 bases, and 21 bases separated the two germline ends. Germline V gives CDR1 GTSNPN, CDR2 SVGIG (reference sequence). The CDR3 runs 16 residues. CDR3 residues: CAWSGGRGGVRDIQYF. CDR3 in DNA: TGTGCCTGGAGTGGAGGGAGGGGGGGCGTCAGGGACATTCAGTACTTC.

This rearrangement joins TRBV23-1 to TRBJ1-2; 9 bases align to TRBD1. TRBV23-1 is assigned to the ORF class and has an uncertain function. The CDR3 is 20 amino acids. The V and J ends lost 4 bases and 4 bases, in that order; junction bases with no gene match: 22. The CDR3 DNA reads TGCGCCAGCAGTCCCCCGCCAGAACGGGACAGGGCATTCCCCAGCTATGGCTACACCTTC. Protein product: CASSPPPERDRAFPSYGYTF.

The chain combines TRBV4-1 with TRBJ2-7; D possibly corresponds to TRBD1 (6 bases). Looked up from germline, CDR1 is MGHRA and CDR2 is YSYEKL. This CDR3 has 14 residues. V was trimmed by 1 base and J by 2 bases, leaving 9 bases between them. The CDR3 here is CASSQGAGAYEQYF. The CDR3 bases are TGCGCCAGCAGCCAAGGGGCAGGGGCCTACGAGCAGTACTTC.

The chain employs TRBV10-2 and TRBJ1-1, with TRBD1 matching over 7 bases. Trimming at V came to 5 bases and at J to 1 base, leaving 4 bases not matched to a gene. Germline values: CDR1 WSHSY, CDR2 SAAADI. This CDR3 is 14 amino acids long. The CDR3 here is CASSPRTGNTEAFF. CDR3 nucleotides: TGCGCCAGCAGTCCACGGACAGGGAACACTGAAGCTTTCTTT.

The chain has TRBV6-5 and TRBJ1-2, with D hard to call. Germline assignment: CDR1 MNHEY and CDR2 SVGAGI. Trimming left V 7 bases short and J 8 bases short, with 20 bases between. This CDR3 region has 14 residues. CDR3 amino acids: CASTPGPKSLGYTF. The CDR3 DNA follows: TGTGCCAGCACCCCGGGCCCTAAGAGCTTAGGCTACACCTTC.

This clone was observed once. The chain has TRBV19 and TRBJ2-2; D call uncertain. V was pared by 6 bases and J by 3 bases, with 17 bases between. The CDR3 consists of 16 residues. The germline CDR1 and CDR2 sequences are LNHDA and SQIVND (reference sequence). CDR3 in amino acids: CASSAPGPIYTGELFF. DNA for the CDR3: TGTGCCAGTAGCGCCCCAGGCCCTATCTACACCGGGGAGCTGTTTTTT. The variable domain in full, with the rest retrieved from reference TRBV19 and TRBJ2-2, is DGGITQSPKYLFRKEGQNVTLSCEQNLNHDAMYWYRQDPGQGLRLIYYSQIVNDFQKGDIAEGYSVSREKKESFPLTVTSAQKNPTAFYLCASSAPGPIYTGELFFGEGSRLTVL.

This chain uses TRBV4-2 with TRBJ2-3, with D perhaps matching TRBD1 or TRBD2 (5 bases each). Trimming removed 0 bases at V and 4 bases at J, with 14 bases between. The length of the CDR3 is 16 residues. Germline-derived CDR1 and CDR2 are LGHNA and YNFKEQ. The DNA for the CDR3 is TGTGCCAGCAGCCAAGAGGAGGTTGGGGGTGCAGATACGCAGTATTTT. Its translation: CASSQEEVGGADTQYF.

The chain is built from TRBV27 and TRBJ2-1, with TRBD1 matching over 10 bases. The CDR3 spans 15 residues. Germline trimming cut 1 base from V and 4 bases from J; bases unmatched to any gene: 1. The germline gives CDR1 MNHEY, CDR2 SMNVEV (reference sequence). The CDR3, as DNA: TGTGCCAGCAGTTTATGGGGACAGGGGTACAATGAGCAGTTCTTC. Its protein is CASSLWGQGYNEQFF.

This chain links TRBV15 with TRBJ2-3; D gene uncertain. V was pared by 4 bases and J by 1 base, with 9 bases between. Germline lookup yields CDR1 LNHNV and CDR2 YYDKDF (reference sequence). This CDR3 has 14 residues. The CDR3 protein is CATSTREGTDTQYF. DNA of the CDR3: TGTGCCACCAGCACCCGCGAGGGCACAGATACGCAGTATTTT.

This chain uses TRBV3-1 (or the pseudogene TRBV3-2) with TRBJ1-5; no reliable D call. Looked up from germline, CDR1 is LGHDT and CDR2 is YNNKEL (reference sequence). The CDR3 length is 12 residues. V was cut by 2 bases and J by 3 bases, with 2 bases left in between. The CDR3 loop reads CASSQNNQPQHF. The DNA of the CDR3 is TGTGCCAGCAGCCAAAACAATCAGCCCCAGCATTTT.

V and J are TRBV9 and TRBJ1-3, with no clear D. With 0 bases removed from V and 4 bases from J, the gap between germline ends came to 8 bases. Germline CDR1 reads SGDLS; CDR2 reads YYNGEE. This CDR3 region has 14 residues. CDR3 amino acids: CASSVDFSGNTIYF. For the CDR3, the DNA is TGTGCCAGCAGCGTAGACTTCTCGGGAAACACCATATATTTT. Combining the CDR3 with reference TRBV9 and TRBJ1-3 gives the whole variable domain DSGVTQTPKHLITATGQRVTLRCSPRSGDLSVYWYQQSLDQGLQFLIQYYNGEERAKGNILERFSAQQFPDLHSELNLSSLELGDSALYFCASSVDFSGNTIYFGEGSWLTVV.

V is TRBV5-6 and J is TRBJ2-2; no firm D call. The V gene's germline CDR1 is SGHDT and CDR2 YYEEEE. Trimming took off 1 base at V and 3 bases at J, with 10 bases between the two ends. The CDR3 is 15 amino acids. CDR3 DNA: TGTGCCAGCAGCTTGCAAGGGTCTGACACCGGGGAGCTGTTTTTT. Its protein product is CASSLQGSDTGELFF.

The chain is built from TRBV19 and TRBJ1-5; D is undetermined. V was pared by 5 bases and J by 2 bases, with 13 bases between. Germline lookup yields CDR1 LNHDA and CDR2 SQIVND (reference sequence). CDR3 length equals 15 residues. Here the CDR3 reads CASSLRPPGNQPQHF. For the CDR3, the DNA is TGTGCCAGTAGTCTGAGACCCCCCGGCAATCAGCCCCAGCATTTT.

The chain combines TRBV30 with TRBJ1-5; no clear D gene. There are 15 residues in the CDR3. V lost 4 bases, J lost 2 bases, and 15 bases lay in between. The germline gives CDR1 GTSNPN, CDR2 SVGIG (reference sequence). CDR3 residues: CAWTKGGVGNQPQHF. The CDR3 nucleotides are TGTGCCTGGACCAAGGGCGGAGTAGGCAATCAGCCCCAGCATTTT.